This T cell receptor beta chain was sequenced in a study of blood T cell repertoires in COVID-19. Background on the study: Specimens from acute and convalescent COVID-19 originated in the United States, Italy and Spain.

Trimming pared 4 bases from V and 0 bases from J, leaving 14 bases between. This CDR3 region has 15 residues. CDR1 is SGHNT, CDR2 YYREEE, per germline (reference sequence). This clone is a singleton in its sample. Original processing methods: Reference gene primer amplification yielded estimated nucleated cell counts. Produced via immunoSEQ multiplex PCR; TCRdb's table is partial and in-frame only. V and J calls and clone size are copied from that table; D and trimming were computed from the DNA. The sample gives around 180,000 clones, under 80% of which show up once; about 3% is in the top ten. Sequenced material: peripheral blood. The clonotype originates from a woman aged 80 or older with acute or convalescent COVID-19. This chain links TRBV5-4 with TRBJ2-7, with D possibly TRBD2 on 6 matching bases. CDR3 protein: CASSPTSHSSYEQYF. In DNA, the CDR3 is TGTGCCAGCAGCCCTACTAGCCATAGCTCCTACGAGCAGTACTTC.